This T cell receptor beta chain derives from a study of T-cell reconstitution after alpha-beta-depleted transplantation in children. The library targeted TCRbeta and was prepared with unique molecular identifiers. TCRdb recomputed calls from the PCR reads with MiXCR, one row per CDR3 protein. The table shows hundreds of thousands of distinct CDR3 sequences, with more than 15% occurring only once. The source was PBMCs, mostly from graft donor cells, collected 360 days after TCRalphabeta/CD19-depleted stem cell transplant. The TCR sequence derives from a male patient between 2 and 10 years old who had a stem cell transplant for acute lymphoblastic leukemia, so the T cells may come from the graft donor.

The CDR3 sequence is CASSQDPGSYNEQFF. In DNA, the CDR3 is TGTGCCAGCAGCCAAGACCCAGGGTCCTACAATGAGCAGTTCTTC. The chain is built from TRBV3-1 and TRBJ2-1; maybe TRBD1 (5 bases). With 0 bases removed from V and 1 base from J, the gap between germline ends came to 7 bases. In germline, CDR1 is LGHDT, CDR2 YNNKEL (reference sequence). The CDR3 totals 15 residues.